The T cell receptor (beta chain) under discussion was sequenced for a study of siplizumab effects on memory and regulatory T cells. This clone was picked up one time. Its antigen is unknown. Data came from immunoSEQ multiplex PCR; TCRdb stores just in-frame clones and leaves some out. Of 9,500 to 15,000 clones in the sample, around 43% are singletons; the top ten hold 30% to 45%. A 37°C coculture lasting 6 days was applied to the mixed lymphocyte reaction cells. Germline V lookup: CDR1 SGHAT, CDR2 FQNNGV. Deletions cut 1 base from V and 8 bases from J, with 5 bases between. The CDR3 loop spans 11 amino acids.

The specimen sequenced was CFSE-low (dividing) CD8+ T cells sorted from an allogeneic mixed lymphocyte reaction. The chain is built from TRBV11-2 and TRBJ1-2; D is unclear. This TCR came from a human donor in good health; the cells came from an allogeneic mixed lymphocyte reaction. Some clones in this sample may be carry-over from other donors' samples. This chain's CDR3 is CASSLASGYTF. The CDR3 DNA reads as TGTGCCAGCAGCTTAGCGAGCGGCTACACCTTC.